These T cell receptor beta chains were read from a single sample in a study of blood T cell repertoires in COVID-19. Sequencing used immunoSEQ multiplex PCR; TCRdb keeps in-frame clones, though not all of them. The sample yields about 170,000 clones, roughly 90% seen once. The sequencing input was PBMCs or T cells enriched from blood (not recorded which). The receptors were gathered from a human donor with acute COVID-19. The donor label of this sample is uncertain. CDR3s include the opening cysteine and the closing phenylalanine or tryptophan. A D gene is named only where the DNA matches it firmly. For some rows the clone size is stated as once, few or many, or as a class when expanded; others skip it.

DNA: TGTGCCAGCAGCTCGCTCTGGGGAGAGGGTACTAGGGGCTACACCTTC; CDR3: CASSSLWGEGTRGYTF; J: TRBJ1-2; size: NA; V: TRBV7-9; D: NA
DNA: TGTGCCAGCTCCCCCAGACAGGGTGGCACCGGGGAGCTGTTTTTT; CDR3: CASSPRQGGTGELFF; J: TRBJ2-2; size: NA; V: TRBV18; D: TRBD1
DNA: TGTGCCTGGAGTGTATCGGAAGAGACCCAGTACTTC; CDR3: CAWSVSEETQYF; J: TRBJ2-5; size: once; V: TRBV30; D: NA
DNA: TGTGCCAGCAGCTTAGATCCCCCACAGGGGGAGCAGTTCTTC; CDR3: CASSLDPPQGEQFF; J: TRBJ2-1; size: NA; V: TRBV11-2; D: TRBD1
DNA: TGTGCCAGCAGCTTGGGACAGAAAGCAACTAATGAAAAACTGTTTTTT; CDR3: CASSLGQKATNEKLFF; J: TRBJ1-4; size: few; V: TRBV5-5; D: NA
DNA: TGTGCCAGCAGCGTAGAGGGCGGGGGTTCAGATACGCAGTATTTT; CDR3: CASSVEGGGSDTQYF; J: TRBJ2-3; size: NA; V: TRBV9; D: TRBD2
DNA: TGTGCCAGCAGAAACTCGGATAGCGGGGTGCCTAGCACAGATACGCAGTATTTT; CDR3: CASRNSDSGVPSTDTQYF; J: TRBJ2-3; size: NA; V: TRBV5-4; D: TRBD2
DNA: TGTGCCAGCAGCTTGGAGGGGGCAGGCTATGGCTACACCTTC; CDR3: CASSLEGAGYGYTF; J: TRBJ1-2; size: NA; V: TRBV7-9; D: TRBD1
DNA: TGTGCCAGCAGTCGAGGACAGGTCACCGGGGAGCTGTTTTTT; CDR3: CASSRGQVTGELFF; J: TRBJ2-2; size: once; V: TRBV27; D: TRBD1
DNA: TGTGCCAGCAGCTTAGCCGCCAGGGTATGGAACACCGGGGAGCTGTTTTTT; CDR3: CASSLAARVWNTGELFF; J: TRBJ2-2; size: NA; V: TRBV7-8; D: NA
DNA: TGTGCCACCAGTGATCTCCGAGGGGGTAGAGAGACCCAGTACTTC; CDR3: CATSDLRGGRETQYF; J: TRBJ2-5; size: few; V: TRBV24-1; D: NA
DNA: TGTGCCAGCAGCTTAGCGTTTACGGGCAATGAGCAGTTCTTC; CDR3: CASSLAFTGNEQFF; J: TRBJ2-1; size: NA; V: TRBV7-6; D: NA
DNA: TGTGCCAGCAGTGATGGGGTTGCCGGGGGAGGGGGCTACACCTTC; CDR3: CASSDGVAGGGGYTF; J: TRBJ1-2; size: NA; V: TRBV2; D: NA
DNA: TGTGCCAGTAGTATAGATAGGGCAGGGGACCAGCCCCAGCATTTT; CDR3: CASSIDRAGDQPQHF; J: TRBJ1-5; size: NA; V: TRBV19; D: NA
DNA: TGTGCCAGCAGCCAAGGGGGGCAGGGGAGGGGATCACCCCTCCACTTT; CDR3: CASSQGGQGRGSPLHF; J: TRBJ1-6; size: NA; V: TRBV3-1/TRBV3-2; D: NA
DNA: TGTGCCAGCAGCGTAGGAATCCAGGGATCGTCCGGGGAGCTGTTTTTT; CDR3: CASSVGIQGSSGELFF; J: TRBJ2-2; size: NA; V: TRBV9; D: NA
DNA: TGTGCCAGCAGCCGAGGGACAGGGAGTGGGGAGACCCAGTACTTC; CDR3: CASSRGTGSGETQYF; J: TRBJ2-5; size: NA; V: TRBV7-3; D: TRBD1
DNA: TGTGCTAGTGGTTGGACAGGGGCCGATACGCAGTATTTT; CDR3: CASGWTGADTQYF; J: TRBJ2-3; size: NA; V: TRBV12-5; D: TRBD1
DNA: TGTGCCAGCAGCCCAGGACAGGCTGCTGAAGCTTTCTTT; CDR3: CASSPGQAAEAFF; J: TRBJ1-1; size: NA; V: TRBV7-3; D: TRBD1
DNA: TGCGCCAGCAGCCAAGATGGGGAGTACAATGAGCAGTTCTTC; CDR3: CASSQDGEYNEQFF; J: TRBJ2-1; size: NA; V: TRBV4-3; D: NA
DNA: TGTGCCAGTAGCAGTGGGGGGGGACTAGTCGCAGAGACCCAGTACTTC; CDR3: CASSSGGGLVAETQYF; J: TRBJ2-5; size: once; V: TRBV19; D: TRBD2
DNA: TGTGCCAGCATTAAAGACAGACGTACGAACACCGGGGAGCTGTTTTTT; CDR3: CASIKDRRTNTGELFF; J: TRBJ2-2; size: NA; V: TRBV2; D: NA
DNA: TGTGCCAGTAGCCCGGGACTAGCGAACGAGCAGTACTTC; CDR3: CASSPGLANEQYF; J: TRBJ2-7; size: NA; V: TRBV19; D: TRBD2
DNA: TGTGCCAGCAGTCCGTTCCTTTGGACAGTGAACACTGAAGCTTTCTTT; CDR3: CASSPFLWTVNTEAFF; J: TRBJ1-1; size: once; V: TRBV6-2/TRBV6-3; D: NA
DNA: TGTGCCAGCAGCTTAAAACGGGGGGCCGCCGGGGAGCTGTTTTTT; CDR3: CASSLKRGAAGELFF; J: TRBJ2-2; size: NA; V: TRBV7-2; D: NA
DNA: TGTGCCAGCAGCACAATGACTAGATTCCGGTTCGATGAGCAGTTCTTC; CDR3: CASSTMTRFRFDEQFF; J: TRBJ2-1; size: few; V: TRBV5-4; D: NA
DNA: TGTGCCAGTAGTATATGGAGGGATAGCAATCAGCCCCAGCATTTT; CDR3: CASSIWRDSNQPQHF; J: TRBJ1-5; size: NA; V: TRBV19; D: NA
DNA: TGTGCCAGCAGCCAAGCGGGGGGAAGACGAGGGTTGGTCAAAAACATTCAGTACTTC; CDR3: CASSQAGGRRGLVKNIQYF; J: TRBJ2-4; size: NA; V: TRBV3-1/TRBV3-2; D: TRBD2
DNA: TGTGCCAGCTCCGCGATCTCTGGGGCCAACGTCCTGACTTTC; CDR3: CASSAISGANVLTF; J: TRBJ2-6; size: few; V: TRBV7-2; D: NA
DNA: TGTGCCTGGAGTGACCGGACAGTTCCCTACGAGCAGTACTTC; CDR3: CAWSDRTVPYEQYF; J: TRBJ2-7; size: NA; V: TRBV30; D: NA
DNA: TGTGCCAGCAGCCCAGTCCCGGGACAGTTCCTACCACCAAACTATGGCTACACCTTC; CDR3: CASSPVPGQFLPPNYGYTF; J: TRBJ1-2; size: NA; V: TRBV7-2; D: TRBD1
DNA: TGTGCCAGCAGTTACGGGACAGGGGTAGCCGGGGAGCTGTTTTTT; CDR3: CASSYGTGVAGELFF; J: TRBJ2-2; size: NA; V: TRBV6-5; D: TRBD1
DNA: TGTGCCAGCAGTTTAGCGGACTCCTACGAGCAGTACTTC; CDR3: CASSLADSYEQYF; J: TRBJ2-7; size: NA; V: TRBV6-5; D: NA
DNA: TGCGCCAGCAGCCTTGACCGACTAGCGGGGGGTGATACGCAGTATTTT; CDR3: CASSLDRLAGGDTQYF; J: TRBJ2-3; size: NA; V: TRBV4-1; D: TRBD2
DNA: TGTGCCAGCAGCCATGACAGGTTTGAAGCTTTCTTT; CDR3: CASSHDRFEAFF; J: TRBJ1-1; size: few; V: TRBV3-1/TRBV3-2; D: NA
DNA: TGTGCCAGCAGCTTAGGGGGACATAACACTGAAGCTTTCTTT; CDR3: CASSLGGHNTEAFF; J: TRBJ1-1; size: NA; V: TRBV7-2; D: NA
DNA: TGTGCCAGTAGCTTACCTGCCAGGGTCCGCTTCTATGGCTACACCTTC; CDR3: CASSLPARVRFYGYTF; J: TRBJ1-2; size: NA; V: TRBV19; D: NA
DNA: TGCGCCAGCAGCATAGGAGGAACCTACGAGCAGTACTTC; CDR3: CASSIGGTYEQYF; J: TRBJ2-7; size: once; V: TRBV5-1; D: NA
DNA: TGCGCCAGCAGCCAAGAGCAAGGCGGGATCACAGATACGCAGTATTTT; CDR3: CASSQEQGGITDTQYF; J: TRBJ2-3; size: NA; V: TRBV4-3; D: NA
DNA: TGTGCCAGTAGTATAGAGGGAGGGAGATTCTCCTACGAGCAGTACTTC; CDR3: CASSIEGGRFSYEQYF; J: TRBJ2-7; size: NA; V: TRBV19; D: TRBD2
DNA: TGTGCCAGCAGTACACAGGGGGCTGGAAACACCATATATTTT; CDR3: CASSTQGAGNTIYF; J: TRBJ1-3; size: NA; V: TRBV3-1/TRBV3-2; D: TRBD1
DNA: TGTGCCAGCAGTTCCCACAGGGGTGGAGATACGCAGTATTTT; CDR3: CASSSHRGGDTQYF; J: TRBJ2-3; size: NA; V: TRBV27; D: TRBD1
DNA: TGTGCCAGCAGTTCACCGCCAGGGGCTTCCGGCAATTCACCCCTCCACTTT; CDR3: CASSSPPGASGNSPLHF; J: TRBJ1-6; size: NA; V: TRBV28; D: NA
DNA: TGCGCCAGCCGATTGCAACAAACCCTTACCGGCTACACCTTC; CDR3: CASRLQQTLTGYTF; J: TRBJ1-2; size: NA; V: TRBV5-1; D: NA
DNA: TGCGCCAGCACGGCCCGGGGGGTGGAAGATACGCAGTATTTT; CDR3: CASTARGVEDTQYF; J: TRBJ2-3; size: NA; V: TRBV5-1; D: TRBD2
DNA: TGTGCCAGCAGCCCTCCCCCGGGACTAGGCACCGGGGAGCTGTTTTTT; CDR3: CASSPPPGLGTGELFF; J: TRBJ2-2; size: NA; V: TRBV9; D: TRBD2
DNA: TGTGCCAGCAGTCCCCGACAGGTGGGGTATCAGCCCCAGCATTTT; CDR3: CASSPRQVGYQPQHF; J: TRBJ1-5; size: NA; V: TRBV28; D: NA
DNA: TGTGCCAGCAGGGAGACAGGGTGGAGAGTGAACACTGAAGCTTTCTTT; CDR3: CASRETGWRVNTEAFF; J: TRBJ1-1; size: NA; V: TRBV2; D: TRBD1
DNA: TGCGCCAGCAGCCCCCAGACAGGGGGCTTCACTGAAGCTTTCTTT; CDR3: CASSPQTGGFTEAFF; J: TRBJ1-1; size: NA; V: TRBV5-1; D: TRBD1
DNA: TGTGCCAGTAGTACCGGCGGAGGGGAAGAAAAACTGTTTTTT; CDR3: CASSTGGGEEKLFF; J: TRBJ1-4; size: once; V: TRBV19; D: NA
DNA: TGTGCCAGTAGTATAGTTCGGGGGGCCCAGGAGACCCAGTACTTC; CDR3: CASSIVRGAQETQYF; J: TRBJ2-5; size: NA; V: TRBV19; D: NA
DNA: TGTGCCAGTAGTCCCCGGGACAGGGGGCAGGGGGTAAATCAGCCCCAGCATTTT; CDR3: CASSPRDRGQGVNQPQHF; J: TRBJ1-5; size: few; V: TRBV19; D: TRBD1
DNA: TGTGCCAGCAGTGAAGGGTCCGGTTTACAGCCCCAGCATTTT; CDR3: CASSEGSGLQPQHF; J: TRBJ1-5; size: NA; V: TRBV6-1; D: NA
DNA: TGTGCCAGTAGTAGGGCGGGCGGTACCTACGAGCAGTACTTC; CDR3: CASSRAGGTYEQYF; J: TRBJ2-7; size: NA; V: TRBV19; D: NA
DNA: TGTGCCAGCTCACCACCGCGGGGCAATGAGCAGTTCTTC; CDR3: CASSPPRGNEQFF; J: TRBJ2-1; size: NA; V: TRBV18; D: NA
DNA: TGCGCCAGCAGCCGTTTAGCTTGGACAGGTGCCAAAAACATTCAGTACTTC; CDR3: CASSRLAWTGAKNIQYF; J: TRBJ2-4; size: NA; V: TRBV4-1; D: TRBD1
DNA: TGTGCCAGCAGCTTGACAGGGGGCTATGGCTACACCTTC; CDR3: CASSLTGGYGYTF; J: TRBJ1-2; size: NA; V: TRBV6-5; D: TRBD1
DNA: TGTGCCAGCAGCTTTACACAGGATAGCTATGGCTACACCTTC; CDR3: CASSFTQDSYGYTF; J: TRBJ1-2; size: NA; V: TRBV5-6; D: NA
DNA: TGCGCCAGCAGCCAAGAAGGGCCAGGGGGTGCGCAGTATTTT; CDR3: CASSQEGPGGAQYF; J: TRBJ2-3; size: NA; V: TRBV4-3; D: TRBD1
DNA: TGTGCCTGGAGTCGTACAACGAACACTGAAGCTTTCTTT; CDR3: CAWSRTTNTEAFF; J: TRBJ1-1; size: once; V: TRBV30; D: NA